The clone carrying this T cell receptor (beta chain) was counted between two and nine times. Its antigen remains unidentified. The data stem from a study of CD8 T cells in ankylosing spondylitis. Study results and limitations: Disease-associated clones were CD8+ and fairly uncommon in peripheral blood.

TCRdb ran MiXCR on the 5' RACE reads and lists one entry per CDR3 protein. The table lists around 320,000 distinct CDR3 sequences, less than 25% of them singletons, with roughly 3.6% in the top ten. The CDR3 covers 14 residues. The germline V gene has CDR1 SGHKS and CDR2 YYEKEE (reference sequence). The trim removed 3 bases at V and 3 bases at J, leaving 0 bases unmatched. The chain has TRBV5-5 and TRBJ2-7, with 13 bases lining up with TRBD2. Sequencing was performed on blood, either unsorted or a sorted T cell fraction (not recorded which). This clonotype was obtained from a female donor with ankylosing spondylitis or in good health (not recorded which). The CDR3 sequence is CASSWTSGSYEQYF. In nucleotides, the CDR3 is TGTGCCAGCAGCTGGACTAGCGGGAGCTACGAGCAGTACTTC.